This T cell receptor (beta chain) was sequenced in a study of low-dose radiotherapy and immunotherapy resistance in tumors. Background on the study: Participants in Cohort 1 were administered 0.5 Gy per fraction at 2-week intervals, to a cumulative dose of 6.5 Gy.

This clonotype was picked up many times. The CDR3 has 16 residues. Per the germline V gene, CDR1 is ENHRY and CDR2 is SYGVKD. V shed 6 bases, J shed 8 bases, and the junction held 15 bases outside the gene matches. Described time point: before trial treatment. Alpha- and beta-chain coverage of first-strand cDNA came from TRAV- and TRBV-specific primers. The PCR that amplified TCRs ran for 20 to 25 cycles, relying on a constant-region primer and a V-primer adapter. TCRdb analysed the reads with MiXCR anew, one entry per CDR3 protein. Among about 39,000 distinct CDR3 sequences listed, roughly 31% were seen once.

The chain has TRBV10-3 and TRBJ2-1, with TRBD2 matching 8 bases. The sequencing used PBMCs, collected before treatment. The receptor comes from a male donor with gallbladder cancer. CDR3 amino acids: CAISPPERGSLDEQFF. The DNA of the CDR3 is TGTGCCATCAGCCCCCCAGAGCGGGGGAGCTTGGATGAGCAGTTCTTC.